One T cell receptor (beta chain) is described in this entry. Its antigen is unidentified. Libraries were prepared by immunoSEQ multiplex PCR; TCRdb keeps only in-frame clonotypes and omits some of them. The top ten hold less than 3% of the sample, which has about 30,000 clones, roughly 87% seen once. The data belong to a study of T cells in narcolepsy. Whole-study results and caveats: Autoreactive clonotypes reportedly recurred in blood of same and different patients, not controls. In some patient and control memory CD4+ samples, autoreactive clones were absent.

The sequence came from a human donor with narcolepsy. The sample comprised CD45RA- memory CD4+ T cells from PBMCs.

The CDR3: CASSGPGSYEQYF. The DNA for the CDR3 is TGTGCCAGTAGTGGCCCGGGGTCCTACGAGCAGTACTTC. The rearrangement uses TRBV19 and TRBJ2-7; weak D call: TRBD2 (5 bases). Trimming stripped 5 bases from V and 1 base from J, with 9 bases between. The CDR3 is 13 amino acids. Germline V CDR1 and CDR2: LNHDA, SQIVND (reference sequence).